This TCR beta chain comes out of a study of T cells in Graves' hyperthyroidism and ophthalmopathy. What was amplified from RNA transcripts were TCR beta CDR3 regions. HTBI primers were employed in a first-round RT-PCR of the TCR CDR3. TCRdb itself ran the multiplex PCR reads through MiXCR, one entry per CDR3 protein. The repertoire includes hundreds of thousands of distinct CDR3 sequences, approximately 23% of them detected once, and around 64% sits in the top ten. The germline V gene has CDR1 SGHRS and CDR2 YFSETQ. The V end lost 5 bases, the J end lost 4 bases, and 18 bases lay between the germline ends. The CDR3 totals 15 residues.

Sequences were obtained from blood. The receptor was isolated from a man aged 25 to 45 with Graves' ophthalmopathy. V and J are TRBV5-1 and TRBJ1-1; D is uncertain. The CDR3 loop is CASRIPGPGGTEAFF. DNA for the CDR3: TGCGCCAGCAGAATACCGGGCCCGGGTGGCACTGAAGCTTTCTTT. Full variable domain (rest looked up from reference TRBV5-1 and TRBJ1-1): KAGVTQTPRYLIKTRGQQVTLSCSPISGHRSVSWYQQTPGQGLQFLFEYFSETQRNKGNFPGRFSGRQFSNSRSEMNVSTLELGDSALYLCASRIPGPGGTEAFFGQGTRLTVV.